Below are 20 T cell receptor beta chains sequenced from a single sample in a study of T cell clusters in autoimmune cytopenias. Each sample's input was roughly 270 ng genomic DNA, some 40,000 genome equivalents. Multiplex touch-down PCR amplified TRB using TRB-A and TRB-B pools in one tube. TCRdb reprocessed the multiplex PCR reads; each CDR3 protein has one entry and no DNA is given. The repertoire table contains roughly 4,000 distinct CDR3 sequences. The sample taken for sequencing was peripheral blood. The source of these receptors is a human donor with an autoimmune cytopenia or autoimmune hepatitis (not recorded which).

This chain links TRBV7-6 with TRBJ2-1; TCRdb outputs TRBD2, but without DNA this stays unchecked. The CDR3 sequence is 15 residues long. From germline, CDR1 is SGHVS and CDR2 FNYEAQ. The CDR3 protein is CASSLVGVIVNEQFF.

This clonotype is identified as medium-sized from frequency. The chain recombines TRBV27 with TRBJ2-3; the TCRdb D gene call, TRBD2, has no DNA to confirm it. CDR1 is MNHEY, CDR2 SMNVEV, per germline (reference sequence). This CDR3 is built from 16 residues. The CDR3 here is CASSVFKGRRSDTQYF.

This clonotype is identified as medium-sized from frequency. The chain has TRBV19 and TRBJ2-7; TCRdb proposes TRBD2, but this gene call is untestable without DNA. The CDR3 is 15 residues long. CDR1 and CDR2 (germline): LNHDA, SQIVND (reference sequence). CDR3 region: CASSTGTSGTSEQYF. The full variable domain, its missing parts supplied by reference TRBV19 and TRBJ2-7, is DGGITQSPKYLFRKEGQNVTLSCEQNLNHDAMYWYRQDPGQGLRLIYYSQIVNDFQKGDIAEGYSVSREKKESFPLTVTSAQKNPTAFYLCASSTGTSGTSEQYFGPGTRLTVT.

The CDR3 here is CASSLRGKTDTQYF. J is TRBJ2-3 and V is TRBV27. This CDR3 is built from 14 residues. Per germline, CDR1 MNHEY and CDR2 SMNVEV (reference sequence).

This chain connects TRBV11-2 to TRBJ2-3; the TCRdb D gene call, TRBD2, has no DNA to confirm it. CDR1 is SGHAT and CDR2 is FQNNGV in the germline V gene. CDR3 length: 13 residues. The CDR3 loop is CASSGLASDTQYF.

The chain couples TRBV6-6 to TRBJ1-6. CDR1 and CDR2 (germline): MNHNY, SVGAGI (reference sequence). The CDR3 is made up of 12 amino acids. This CDR3 is CASRRTQAPLHF.

This clonotype is classed as medium-sized (0.01 to 0.1%) by frequency. The CDR3 sequence is CASSPGTGVGYEKLFF. The chain is built from TRBV19 and TRBJ1-4; TCRdb indicates TRBD1, and absent DNA this call remains unverified. Germline V gene sequence: CDR1 LNHDA, CDR2 SQIVND (reference sequence). This CDR3 has 16 residues.

This chain uses TRBV29-1 with TRBJ2-1; checking the TCRdb D call of TRBD2 is not possible without DNA. The CDR3 totals 18 residues. Germline CDR1 SQVTM, CDR2 ANQGSEA. The CDR3 here is CSVDGISGRALRENEQFF.

Its frequency marks this clonotype as medium-sized. The chain joins TRBV19 to TRBJ2-5; as DNA is missing, the TRBD1 call by TCRdb cannot be tested. The germline gives CDR1 LNHDA, CDR2 SQIVND (reference sequence). The CDR3 has 15 residues. The CDR3 protein is CASSRFRPPSETQYF.

The chain links TRBV30 to TRBJ1-2; TCRdb returns TRBD1, unconfirmable since there is no DNA. Germline V CDR1 and CDR2: GTSNPN, SVGIG (reference sequence). CDR3 length equals 12 residues. The chain's CDR3 is CAWKGTGKGYTF.

J is TRBJ2-7 and V is TRBV27; with no DNA, the TCRdb D assignment of TRBD2 cannot be verified. This CDR3 spans 19 amino acids. Germline V gene data show CDR1 as MNHEY and CDR2 as SMNVEV (reference sequence). The CDR3 protein is CASSTIAPQGREAPYEQYF.

This chain joins TRBV6-1 and TRBJ2-5; TCRdb calls TRBD1, which cannot be checked without DNA. The CDR3 runs 16 residues. Germline CDR1 reads MNHNS; CDR2 reads SASEGT. CDR3 loop: CASRSVWAGERETQYF.

The chain uses TRBV27 and TRBJ2-2; TCRdb's D gene call, TRBD2, goes unchecked for lack of DNA. Germline CDR1 MNHEY, CDR2 SMNVEV (reference sequence). The CDR3 has 15 amino acids. The CDR3 protein is CASRGRAGGSGELFF.

This clonotype is labeled medium-sized based on frequency. V gene TRBV6-4 combines with J gene TRBJ2-6; with no DNA, the TCRdb D assignment of TRBD1 cannot be verified. The CDR3 loop spans 16 amino acids. CDR1 and CDR2 (germline): MRHNA, SNTAGT. The CDR3 protein is CASSDSTGSGANVLTF.

The CDR3 loop is CASRGSYNEQFF. This chain connects TRBV6-5 to TRBJ2-1. Germline CDR1 is MNHEY and CDR2 is SVGAGI. The CDR3 extends over 12 amino acids.

The chain uses TRBV20-1 and TRBJ2-7; TCRdb indicates TRBD2, and absent DNA this call remains unverified. From germline, CDR1 is DFQATT and CDR2 SNEGSKA (reference sequence). The CDR3 sequence is 17 residues long. CDR3 loop: CSAIRLAGGSLSYEQYF.

The V gene is TRBV12-3 or TRBV12-4, the J gene TRBJ2-1; TCRdb's D call of TRBD1 is untestable without DNA. CDR3 length equals 14 residues. The CDR3 is CASSHHRGFNEQFF.

In terms of frequency, this clonotype is medium-sized. The chain combines TRBV15 with TRBJ2-7; TCRdb picks TRBD2, but there is no DNA to check that call. Germline loops: CDR1 LNHNV, CDR2 YYDKDF (reference sequence). There are 16 residues in the CDR3. The CDR3 region is CATSSGTSSHGYEQYF.

The genes are TRBV29-1 and TRBJ2-1; absent DNA, TCRdb's TRBD1 call cannot be checked. This CDR3 comprises 11 residues. CDR1 is SQVTM and CDR2 is ANQGSEA in the germline V gene. CDR3 region: CSVQRGNEQFF.

This clonotype is called medium-sized based on its frequency. The chain links TRBV12-3 or TRBV12-4 to TRBJ2-7. The CDR3 consists of 14 residues. The CDR3 reads CASSLAGSLREQYF.